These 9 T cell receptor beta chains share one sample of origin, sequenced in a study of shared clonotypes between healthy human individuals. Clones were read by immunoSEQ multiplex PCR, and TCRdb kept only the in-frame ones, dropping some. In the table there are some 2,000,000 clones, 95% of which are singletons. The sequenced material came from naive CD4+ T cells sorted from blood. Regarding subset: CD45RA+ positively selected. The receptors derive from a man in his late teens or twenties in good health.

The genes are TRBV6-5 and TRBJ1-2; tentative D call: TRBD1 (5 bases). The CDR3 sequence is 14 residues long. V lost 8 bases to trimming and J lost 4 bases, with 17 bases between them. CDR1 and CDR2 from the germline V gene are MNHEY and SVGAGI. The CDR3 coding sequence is TGTGCCAGCGGCACGCTGGGGCGCACCTATGGCTACACCTTC. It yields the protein CASGTLGRTYGYTF.

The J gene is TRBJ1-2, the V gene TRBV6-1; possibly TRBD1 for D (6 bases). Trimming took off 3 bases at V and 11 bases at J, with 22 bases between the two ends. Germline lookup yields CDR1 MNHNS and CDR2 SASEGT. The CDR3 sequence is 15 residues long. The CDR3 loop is CASSEDDSKGVRYTF. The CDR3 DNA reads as TGTGCCAGCAGTGAGGATGACTCCAAGGGGGTGCGGTACACCTTC.

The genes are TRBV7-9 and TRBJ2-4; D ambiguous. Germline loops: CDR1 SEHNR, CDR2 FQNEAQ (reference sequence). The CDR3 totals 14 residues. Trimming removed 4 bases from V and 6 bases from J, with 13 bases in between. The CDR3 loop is CASSSQRSGNIQYF. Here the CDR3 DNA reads TGTGCCAGCAGCTCCCAAAGGTCAGGAAACATTCAGTACTTC.

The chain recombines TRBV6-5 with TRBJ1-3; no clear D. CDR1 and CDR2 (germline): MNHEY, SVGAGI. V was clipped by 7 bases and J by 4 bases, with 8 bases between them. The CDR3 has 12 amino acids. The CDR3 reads CASNDAGNTIYF. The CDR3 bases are TGTGCCAGCAACGACGCGGGAAACACCATATATTTT.

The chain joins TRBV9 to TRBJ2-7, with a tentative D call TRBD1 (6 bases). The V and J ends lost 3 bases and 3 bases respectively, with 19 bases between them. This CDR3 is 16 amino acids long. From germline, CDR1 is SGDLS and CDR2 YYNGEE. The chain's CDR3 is CASSAGAGAVVYEQYF. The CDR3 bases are TGTGCCAGCAGCGCCGGAGCAGGGGCGGTTGTCTACGAGCAGTACTTC.

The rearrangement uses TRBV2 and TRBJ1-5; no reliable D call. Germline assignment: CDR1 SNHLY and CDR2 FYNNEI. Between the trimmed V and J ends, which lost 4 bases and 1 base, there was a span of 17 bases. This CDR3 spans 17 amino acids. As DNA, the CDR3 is TGTGCCAGCAGTGTTCTTACAGCCCAATTAAGCAATCAGCCCCAGCATTTT. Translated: CASSVLTAQLSNQPQHF. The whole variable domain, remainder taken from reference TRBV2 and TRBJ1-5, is EPEVTQTPSHQVTQMGQEVILRCVPISNHLYFYWYRQILGQKVEFLVSFYNNEISEKSEIFDDQFSVERPDGSNFTLKIRSTKLEDSAMYFCASSVLTAQLSNQPQHFGDGTRLSIL.

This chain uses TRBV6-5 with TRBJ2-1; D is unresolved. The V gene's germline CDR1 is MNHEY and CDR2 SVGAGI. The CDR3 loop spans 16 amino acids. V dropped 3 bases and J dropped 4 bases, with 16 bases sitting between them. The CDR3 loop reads CASSYVRFHKYNEQFF. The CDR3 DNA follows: TGTGCCAGCAGTTATGTAAGGTTTCACAAATACAATGAGCAGTTCTTC.

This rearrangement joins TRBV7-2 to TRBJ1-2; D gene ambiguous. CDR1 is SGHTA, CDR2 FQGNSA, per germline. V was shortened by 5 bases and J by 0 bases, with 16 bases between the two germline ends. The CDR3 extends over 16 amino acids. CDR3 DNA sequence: TGTGCCAGCAGCACCCGGTCCCCTATCACTAACTATGGCTACACCTTC. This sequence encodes CASSTRSPITNYGYTF.

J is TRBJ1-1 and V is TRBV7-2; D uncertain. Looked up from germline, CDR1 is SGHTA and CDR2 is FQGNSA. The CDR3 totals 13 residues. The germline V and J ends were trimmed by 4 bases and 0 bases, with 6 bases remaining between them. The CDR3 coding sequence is TGTGCCAGCAGCTCTATAATGAACACTGAAGCTTTCTTT. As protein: CASSSIMNTEAFF.